The 19 T cell receptor beta chains presented below share a single source sample, sequenced in a study of blood T cell repertoires in COVID-19. Sequenced by immunoSEQ multiplex PCR; TCRdb stores in-frame clones only, minus some. The profile shows around 130,000 clones, roughly 90% of them singletons. Input material: peripheral blood. The receptors here all came from a man over 45 with active COVID-19.

The chain joins TRBV5-1 to TRBJ2-2; tentative D call: TRBD1 (5 bases). This CDR3 is 14 amino acids long. Trimming stripped 4 bases from V and 1 base from J, with 8 bases between. Per germline, CDR1 SGHRS and CDR2 YFSETQ. This chain's CDR3 is CASSIDRNTGELFF. CDR3 in DNA: TGCGCCAGCAGCATAGACAGGAACACCGGGGAGCTGTTTTTT.

CDR3 sequence (DNA): TGTGCCTGGGTTGACAGGGGTAGTTCACCCCTCCACTTT. Translated: CAWVDRGSSPLHF. V is TRBV30 and J is TRBJ1-6, with 8 positions matching TRBD1. The germline V gene has CDR1 GTSNPN and CDR2 SVGIG (reference sequence). The V and J ends lost 5 bases and 9 bases, in that order; junction bases with no gene match: 6. The CDR3 length is 13 residues.

This sequence joins TRBV5-1 and TRBJ1-1; D gene uncertain. Trimming took 6 bases from V and 5 from J, leaving 11 bases between them. In germline, CDR1 is SGHRS, CDR2 YFSETQ. The CDR3 loop spans 12 amino acids. The CDR3 is CASTLEGTEAFF. The DNA for the CDR3 is TGCGCCAGCACCTTAGAGGGAACTGAAGCTTTCTTT.

V gene TRBV7-8 combines with J gene TRBJ2-1; TRBD2 matches at 8 bases. Losses at the gene ends were 3 bases for V and 3 bases for J; bases not matched to a gene: 19. Germline CDR1 and CDR2: SGHVS and FQNEAQ. This CDR3 has 20 residues. The CDR3 DNA is TGTGCCAGCAGCTTTTTGTACAGCACGGGAGGGGAATCGGTCTACAATGAGCAGTTCTTC. It specifies CASSFLYSTGGESVYNEQFF.

The chain uses TRBV5-1 and TRBJ2-7; perhaps TRBD1 as D (5 bases). Germline V gives CDR1 SGHRS, CDR2 YFSETQ. Between the trimmed V and J ends, which lost 3 bases and 7 bases, there was a span of 20 bases. CDR3 length equals 15 residues. CDR3 sequence (DNA): TGCGCCAGCAGCTGGAGTGGCGACCGGGCAGGGGAGCAGTACTTC. It specifies CASSWSGDRAGEQYF.

The chain recombines TRBV18 with TRBJ2-1; 8 bases map to TRBD2. This CDR3 has 16 amino acids. Germline CDR1 reads KGHSH; CDR2 reads LQKENI. The V segment lost 2 bases and the J segment 8 bases; nucleotides outside the gene matches: 11. The CDR3 DNA reads TGTGCCAGCTCACCATCGGCCCCCGGGAGGGCCGATGAGCAGTTCTTC. Its protein product is CASSPSAPGRADEQFF.

This chain uses TRBV7-9 with TRBJ1-1; possible D gene TRBD1, 6 bases. V lost 5 bases and J lost 1, with 14 bases in between. This CDR3 has 15 residues. Germline V lookup: CDR1 SEHNR, CDR2 FQNEAQ (reference sequence). DNA for the CDR3: TGTGCCAGCAGCCTTTTGGGCAGGGGGAACACTGAAGCTTTCTTT. Its protein product is CASSLLGRGNTEAFF.

The chain joins TRBV19 to TRBJ1-6; no clear D gene. The CDR3 contains 14 residues. Germline V gene lookup returns CDR1 LNHDA and CDR2 SQIVND (reference sequence). V lost 4 bases and J 7 bases, leaving 11 bases between the germline ends. This CDR3 is CASSKAGSNSPLHF. The CDR3 DNA is TGTGCCAGTAGTAAGGCAGGCTCAAATTCACCCCTCCACTTT.

The chain recombines TRBV6-5 with TRBJ1-5; possible D gene TRBD1, 6 bases. The CDR3 is 15 amino acids. V lost 7 bases and J lost 7, with 20 bases in between. CDR1 MNHEY and CDR2 SVGAGI come from the germline V gene. The CDR3 is CASTLRGTLGQPQHF. CDR3 nucleotides: TGTGCCAGCACTCTAAGGGGGACGTTGGGACAGCCCCAGCATTTT.

This chain uses TRBV12-3 or TRBV12-4 with TRBJ2-7, with 7 nucleotides matching TRBD1. With 6 bases clipped from V and 6 bases from J, the junction kept 5 bases outside the gene matches. This CDR3 contains 12 residues. CDR3 sequence: CASSRAGGEQYV. DNA for the CDR3: TGTGCCAGCAGCCGGGCAGGGGGCGAGCAGTACGTC.

J is TRBJ2-5 and V is TRBV6-5; D not certain. This CDR3 spans 15 amino acids. V lost 6 bases and J 2 bases, leaving 16 bases between the germline ends. Looked up from germline, CDR1 is MNHEY and CDR2 is SVGAGI. CDR3 amino acids: CASSPNFRVQETQYF. DNA for the CDR3: TGTGCCAGCAGCCCCAATTTTCGAGTGCAAGAGACCCAGTACTTC.

The V call is TRBV4-1, the J call TRBJ2-5; D possibly corresponds to TRBD1 (6 bases). The CDR3 is made up of 14 amino acids. V was clipped by 2 bases and J by 2 bases, with 9 bases between them. The V gene's germline CDR1 is MGHRA and CDR2 YSYEKL. The CDR3 DNA follows: TGCGCCAGCAGCCAAATAAGGGGGCAAGAGACCCAGTACTTC. It specifies CASSQIRGQETQYF.

V and J are TRBV19 and TRBJ2-5, with 7 bases aligning to TRBD1. The length of the CDR3 is 15 residues. Per the germline V gene, CDR1 is LNHDA and CDR2 is SQIVND (reference sequence). V was clipped by 6 bases and J by 5 bases; unmatched bases: 12. Here the CDR3 reads CASRGGDSPVETQYF. The CDR3 DNA follows: TGTGCCAGTAGAGGGGGCGACAGTCCGGTCGAGACCCAGTACTTC.

J is TRBJ2-2 and V is TRBV6-5; D possibly corresponds to TRBD1 (6 bases). There are 14 residues in the CDR3. V gave up 9 bases and J gave up 1 base, with 12 bases separating them. The germline V gene has CDR1 MNHEY and CDR2 SVGAGI. In nucleotides, the CDR3 is TGTGCCAGTGACACACAGGGGAACACCGGGGAGCTGTTTTTT. Amino acid sequence: CASDTQGNTGELFF.

This chain connects TRBV29-1 to TRBJ2-3; 12 bases are shared with TRBD2. This CDR3 spans 17 amino acids. Germline CDR1 and CDR2: SQVTM and ANQGSEA. The trim removed 0 bases at V and 3 bases at J, leaving 7 bases unmatched. In DNA form, the CDR3 reads TGCAGCGTTGAAGATTGGACTAGCGGGACCCAAACAGATACGCAGTATTTT. Translating it yields CSVEDWTSGTQTDTQYF.

This rearrangement joins TRBV10-3 to TRBJ2-7; 9 bases match TRBD1. Germline CDR1 ENHRY, CDR2 SYGVKD. Trimming removed 8 bases from V and 5 bases from J; junction bases left unmatched: 7. The CDR3 runs to 13 residues. The CDR3 bases are TGTGCCATCCCGGGACAGGGCCCAAACGAGCAGTACGTC. Translation gives CAIPGQGPNEQYV.

The rearrangement links TRBV4-1 to TRBJ2-7; TRBD1 matches 9 bases. The junction had 2 bases not matched to a gene; V was cut back by 4 bases and J by 4 bases. The CDR3 is made up of 13 amino acids. Germline V CDR1 and CDR2: MGHRA, YSYEKL. The CDR3 DNA is TGCGCCAGCAGCCTGGACAGGGGATACGAGCAGTACTTC. Translated: CASSLDRGYEQYF.

The CDR3 DNA is TGTGCCAGCAGTTTTGACCGGGGGGACTCACCCCTCCACTTT. This gives the protein CASSFDRGDSPLHF. The chain links TRBV6-5 to TRBJ1-6, with a possible D match to TRBD1 (5 bases). In germline, CDR1 is MNHEY, CDR2 SVGAGI. This CDR3 is built from 14 residues. Trimming pared 4 bases from V and 10 bases from J, leaving 14 bases between.

The chain recombines TRBV27 with TRBJ1-5, with a weak D call TRBD1 (5 bases). This CDR3 comprises 15 residues. V gave up 4 bases and J gave up 4 bases, with 14 bases separating them. Germline V gives CDR1 MNHEY, CDR2 SMNVEV (reference sequence). CDR3 amino acids: CASSSFGHGNQPQHF. As DNA, the CDR3 is TGTGCCAGCAGTTCATTCGGACATGGTAATCAGCCCCAGCATTTT.